This entry concerns a single T cell receptor beta chain. Antigen unknown. This specimen belongs to a study of cytomegalovirus exposure and HLA in healthy donors. Germline values: CDR1 LNHDA, CDR2 SQIVND (reference sequence). The V end was cut by 5 bases, the J end by 8 bases, with 15 bases between. This CDR3 contains 13 residues. Broader study findings: Data from an earlier analysis indicated that most TCR beta V segments were productive either about 90% or about 30% of the time.

The PCR ran on 60 Vbeta and 13 Jbeta primers. In the source study's methods: The authors later counted 70 million to 80 million unique TCR beta chains, 9 million to 14 million of them shared. The protocol was immunoSEQ multiplex PCR, while the TCRdb copy is restricted to in-frame clones and leaves out a portion. Clone size and the V and J calls come from that table; the DNA yielded D and trimming. Found here are around 150,000 clones, 80% to 90% of them singletons; the top ten hold around 1.9%. Sequencing was carried out using PBMCs. The origin of this receptor is a woman in her late teens or twenties in good health and CMV-seronegative. This chain joins TRBV19 and TRBJ1-2; D gene uncertain. DNA for the CDR3: TGTGCCAGTAGTTCACGCAACCGAGGGGGCTACACCTTC. As protein: CASSSRNRGGYTF.